This T cell receptor (beta chain) was observed in a study of PD-1 blockade in classical Hodgkin lymphoma. Study-wide findings and caveats: Diminished baseline TCR diversity has been reported in newly diagnosed patients relative to healthy donors. Complete responders' baseline diversity resembled that of newly diagnosed patients.

The CDR3 sequence is 13 residues long. Between the trimmed V and J ends, which lost 7 bases and 4 bases, there was a span of 11 bases. From germline, CDR1 is LNHDA and CDR2 SQIVND (reference sequence). Sequencing used immunoSEQ multiplex PCR; TCRdb keeps in-frame clones, though not all of them. The sample contains 20,000 or so clones, less than 90% of which appear only once. On this clone: Its specificity is not known.

The time point was: cycle 4 day 1 (C4D1), after less than 7 weeks of nivolumab. After autologous stem cell transplantation all patients relapsed, and prior brentuximab vedotin exposure differed between cohorts. The authors purified CD4+ T cells from thawed PBMCs by magnetic negative selection. The rearrangement joins TRBV19 to TRBJ1-5, with D perhaps TRBD1 (5 bases). This receptor was taken from a human donor with classical Hodgkin lymphoma. The specimen comprised CD4+ T cells from blood, sampled before the fourth cycle of nivolumab. In nucleotides, the CDR3 is TGTGCCAGTATGAGGGACGATAATCAGCCCCAGCATTTT. This encodes CASMRDDNQPQHF.